This T cell receptor (beta chain) was sequenced during a study of shared clonotypes between healthy human individuals. Across the study: The donor pool was made up of two women and three men aged 18 to 49.

Overall study findings and caveats: Only blood samples were collected, and tissue repertoires likely differ.

The CDR3 contains 14 residues. Losses at the gene ends were 3 bases for V and 6 bases for J; bases not matched to a gene: 8. Germline CDR1 SGHNT, CDR2 YYREEE (reference sequence). The method was immunoSEQ multiplex PCR; TCRdb's version includes in-frame clones alone and lacks a portion of them. This sample has roughly 1,800,000 clones, with about 95% found just once. As for this clone: The antigen is undetermined.

Positively selected for CCR7, the CD45RO-negative cells used as naive CD8 cells excluded terminally differentiated effector memory CD45RA+ cells. This clonotype was sampled from a man between 18 and 29 years old in good health. Source material: naive CD8+ T cells sorted from blood. The chain employs TRBV5-4 and TRBJ1-1, with 7 nucleotides matching TRBD1. The CDR3 sequence: CASSWDRGTPEAFF. For the CDR3, the DNA is TGTGCCAGCAGCTGGGACAGAGGTACCCCTGAAGCTTTCTTT.